Included here is one T cell receptor (beta chain) sequence, with context. This clonotype was detected a few times. The antigen this receptor binds is unknown. No per-base quality is available; no much larger clone lies one base away. The TCR beta CDR3 regions were amplified from the RNA transcripts. The TCR CDR3 was subjected to a first round of RT-PCR using the HTBI primer set and the Qiagen OneStep RT-PCR kit. Libraries were constructed in a second round of multiplex PCR, after which size selection and purification were carried out. Libraries were sequenced paired-end with 100 bp reads on an Illumina HiSeq2000. In the original analysis: SOAPnuke was used to process the raw data, removing reads that contained adapters or uncalled bases, had a mean Phred below 15, or lacked an exact match to the constant primer or identifier. COPE v1.2.5 was used to merge the high-quality paired reads, and each unique nucleotide sequence was defined as a clonotype. Clonotypes were aligned to IMGT TRBV, TRBD and TRBJ reference segments using MiTCR v1.1. Only V-J combinations with frequency above 0.0001, covering 99% to 99.2% of repertoires, were analysed. A TCS score was defined as the ratio between F50 (clonal expansion) and ExV (chaos), using BLOSUM62-based TCRdist between CDR3 peptides within each V-J. Welch's t-statistics and random forest reduced just over 500 V-J features to 13, which were used in a naive Bayes classifier (R e1071). The public reads were reprocessed in TCRdb via fastp at Q25 and MiXCR, keeping in-frame beta chains. Every distinct CDR3 protein forms one entry, paired with its most common genes and DNA. TCRdb, not the authors, supplied the V and J calls. The sample data list hundreds of thousands of distinct CDR3 sequences, and roughly 15% of these were observed just once. Jointly, the top ten make up 9.5% to 13% of the sample.

This entry is derived from a study of T cells in Graves' hyperthyroidism and ophthalmopathy (dated by TCRdb to 2018 to 2020). Regarding the research as a whole: Peripheral blood samples were taken at the time of initial diagnosis, prior to any treatment. To identify TCR V-J signatures that set the groups apart, the researchers used a discovery cohort of 100 patients, made up of approximately 43 with Graves' ophthalmopathy and some 56 with stable Graves' hyperthyroidism. Prospective prediction of ophthalmopathy was tested in an independent validation cohort of 18 to 20 hyperthyroidism patients and 15 to 17 patients who later progressed to ophthalmopathy. The roughly 94 discovery patients were randomly split 7:3 into training and test sets. In addition, the study compared T-cell repertoires in thyroid tissue and in blood from roughly six Graves' hyperthyroidism patients. Following sampling, methimazole starting at 30 mg daily was given to hyperthyroidism patients, and high-dose intravenous methylprednisolone was given to ophthalmopathy patients. The paper reports TCR Vbeta CDR3 sequencing of fewer than 150 peripheral blood samples: 40 or so ophthalmopathy, over 70 hyperthyroidism and 17 progressor patients. Points the paper makes about the study in general: Sample size was not statistically predetermined, and investigators were not blinded to group allocation. Most expanded thyroid clonotypes (frequency above 0.001) were also found in blood, which suggests that blood repertoires may mirror thyroid immune responses. In cross-validation, a model built on a 13 V-J signature told ophthalmopathy apart from stable hyperthyroidism with 85% to 90% sensitivity and approximately 84% specificity, and in testing the same model reached 80%/75%. In validation, the model predicted progression to ophthalmopathy a median of roughly six months before onset, with roughly 68% sensitivity and roughly 77% specificity.

The germline V gene gives CDR1 as MNHNS and CDR2 as SASEGT. The CDR3 sequence holds 14 residues, the cysteine and phenylalanine included. CDR3 DNA only is kept here, 42 bases in frame from base 1. Trimmed from V: 0 bases; trimmed from J: 6 bases; junction bases lacking a gene match: 4. Stable Graves' hyperthyroidism was defined as no progression to ophthalmopathy during 18 months of follow-up. Hyperthyroidism patients were aged 18 to 65 years and newly diagnosed, with disease duration of less than 2 months. Any patient with an uncontrolled infection, another autoimmune disease, pregnancy or lactation was excluded. Diagnoses relied on clinical symptoms, serum thyroxine and TRAb, thyroid ultrasound and orbital computed tomography. PBMCs were isolated from about 10 ml of fresh peripheral blood by Ficoll-Paque density gradient centrifugation. Trizol reagent was used to extract total RNA, and RNA quality was then checked on an Agilent 2100 Bioanalyzer.

The sequence came from a woman aged 18-30 years with Graves' hyperthyroidism. Sequenced sample: blood. The chain is assembled from TRBV6-1 and TRBJ2-7; 8 nucleotides in the junction match TRBD2. The bases read TGTGCCAGCAGTGAAGCAGCGGGAGTAAGCGAGCAGTACTTC. Its amino acids are CASSEAAGVSEQYF.